The 27 T cell receptor beta chains below all came from one sample that was sequenced in a study of blood T cell repertoires in COVID-19. Method: immunoSEQ multiplex PCR; TCRdb's copy keeps in-frame clones and lacks some. Of 300,000 or so clones listed, roughly 80% are singletons. The sequencing input was peripheral blood. The origin of the receptors is a woman between 50 and 59 years old with active or convalescent COVID-19.

V gene TRBV21-1 combines with J gene TRBJ2-2; TRBD2 is the table's D call and was not checked against the DNA. TRBV21-1 is a listed pseudogene. This CDR3 region has 14 residues. This CDR3 reads CASGLAGGTGELFF. CDR3 DNA sequence: TGTGCCAGTGGACTAGCGGGAGGGACCGGGGAGCTGTTTTTT.

The rearrangement uses TRBV5-1 and TRBJ1-2; TRBD1 agrees at 8 bases. Germline-derived CDR1 and CDR2 are SGHRS and YFSETQ. V shed 4 bases and J 8 bases; nucleotides not matched to a gene: 13. The CDR3 consists of 15 residues. CDR3 sequence: CASSHQGAVGIGYTF. CDR3 in DNA: TGCGCCAGCAGCCATCAGGGGGCAGTTGGTATCGGCTACACCTTC.

The V call is TRBV18, the J call TRBJ2-7; TRBD1 aligns across 9 bases. Germline V gives CDR1 KGHSH, CDR2 LQKENI. V lost 6 bases, J lost 6 bases, and 6 bases stayed unmatched. This CDR3 contains 13 residues. CDR3 sequence reads: CASSKGQGGEQYF. The DNA for the CDR3 is TGTGCCAGCTCCAAGGGACAGGGAGGCGAGCAGTACTTC.

This sequence joins TRBV11-2 and TRBJ1-2; D is possibly TRBD1 (6 bases). The germline V gene has CDR1 SGHAT and CDR2 FQNNGV. The V end lost 3 bases, the J end lost 7 bases, and 15 bases lay between the germline ends. The CDR3 totals 14 residues. The CDR3 loop reads CASSLGPSQGGYTF. The DNA for the CDR3 is TGTGCCAGCAGCTTGGGGCCCTCACAGGGTGGCTACACCTTC.

This clone turned up a few times. The CDR3 region has the DNA TGTGCCAGCAGGCAGGGGGGAATAAGGACTTTCTTT. This sequence encodes CASRQGGIRTFF. V usage is TRBV28 and J usage is TRBJ1-1, with TRBD1 matching over 7 bases. Germline-derived CDR1 and CDR2 are MDHEN and SYDVKM. V lost 6 bases to trimming and J lost 12 bases; unmatched junction nucleotides: 10. The CDR3 extends over 12 amino acids.

This clone was seen at least ten times. The chain is built from TRBV2 and TRBJ1-3; D gene ambiguous. CDR1 and CDR2 from the germline V gene are SNHLY and FYNNEI. The CDR3 totals 14 residues. V was cut by 7 bases and J by 0 bases, with 10 bases left in between. The CDR3 region is CASTQDISGNTIYF. The CDR3 bases are TGTGCCAGCACCCAAGACATCTCTGGAAACACCATATATTTT. The whole variable domain, filled in from reference TRBV2 and TRBJ1-3, reads EPEVTQTPSHQVTQMGQEVILRCVPISNHLYFYWYRQILGQKVEFLVSFYNNEISEKSEIFDDQFSVERPDGSNFTLKIRSTKLEDSAMYFCASTQDISGNTIYFGEGSWLTVV.

This chain joins TRBV29-1 and TRBJ2-3; D perhaps matches TRBD2 (6 bases). Germline V CDR1 and CDR2: SQVTM, ANQGSEA. Trimming took off 5 bases at V and 6 bases at J, with 15 bases between the two ends. The CDR3 runs to 13 residues. The chain's CDR3 is CSVPGLGTDTQYF. The CDR3 DNA follows: TGCAGCGTTCCGGGACTCGGTACGGATACGCAGTATTTT.

This chain connects TRBV11-3 to TRBJ2-7, with 14 bases identical to TRBD2. The germline V gene has CDR1 SGHNT and CDR2 YENEEA. The V and J ends lost 5 bases and 5 bases, in that order; junction bases with no gene match: 5. CDR3 length: 15 amino acids. CDR3 in amino acids: CASSRGLAGDHEQYF. CDR3 DNA sequence: TGTGCCAGCAGCCGGGGACTAGCGGGAGACCACGAGCAGTACTTC.

This clone came up a few times. V is TRBV6-1 and J is TRBJ2-1, with D perhaps TRBD2 (6 bases). Trimming removed 2 bases from V and 6 bases from J, with 8 bases in between. Per germline, CDR1 MNHNS and CDR2 SASEGT. The CDR3 consists of 13 residues. As DNA, the CDR3 is TGTGCCAGCAGTGAACACGGGGGCAATGAGCAGTTCTTC. Translating gives CASSEHGGNEQFF.

The chain is built from TRBV7-8 and TRBJ1-2, with 8 nucleotides matching TRBD1. J lost 4 bases, V lost 5 bases, and 15 bases had no gene match. In germline, CDR1 is SGHVS, CDR2 FQNEAQ. This CDR3 has 17 residues. This CDR3 is CASSPLRQGLAIYGYTF. As DNA, the CDR3 is TGTGCCAGCAGCCCACTGAGACAGGGGCTTGCAATCTATGGCTACACCTTC.

CDR3 residues: CASSVLSNTGGRNTGELFF. The CDR3 DNA reads TGTGCCAGCAGCGTTTTATCGAATACAGGGGGAAGGAACACCGGGGAGCTGTTTTTT. The chain joins TRBV9 to TRBJ2-2; 8 bases are shared with TRBD1. The CDR3 loop spans 19 amino acids. V was pared by 2 bases and J by 1 base, with 13 bases of the junction left unmatched. CDR1 SGDLS and CDR2 YYNGEE come from the germline V gene. The whole variable domain, filled in from reference TRBV9 and TRBJ2-2, reads DSGVTQTPKHLITATGQRVTLRCSPRSGDLSVYWYQQSLDQGLQFLIQYYNGEERAKGNILERFSAQQFPDLHSELNLSSLELGDSALYFCASSVLSNTGGRNTGELFFGEGSRLTVL.

As to this clone: Other DNA sequences of this sample code for an identical CDR3. The chain employs TRBV7-9 and TRBJ1-1; D might be TRBD1 (5 bases). Per the germline V gene, CDR1 is SEHNR and CDR2 is FQNEAQ (reference sequence). The CDR3 totals 14 residues. The ends were cut back, 1 base at V and 1 base at J, with 7 bases in the middle. The CDR3 loop is CASSLGGQNTEAFF. CDR3 DNA: TGTGCCAGCAGCTTAGGAGGACAGAACACTGAAGCTTTCTTT. The whole variable domain, filled in from reference TRBV7-9 and TRBJ1-1, reads DTGVSQNPRHKITKRGQNVTFRCDPISEHNRLYWYRQTLGQGPEFLTYFQNEAQLEKSRLLSDRFSAERPKGSFSTLEIQRTEQGDSAMYLCASSLGGQNTEAFFGQGTRLTVV.

The V gene is TRBV19, the J gene TRBJ2-7; D perhaps matches TRBD2 (6 bases). Germline assignment: CDR1 LNHDA and CDR2 SQIVND (reference sequence). The CDR3 spans 15 residues. V was cut by 1 base and J by 6 bases, with 16 bases left in between. CDR3 residues: CASSIAGERTSEQYF. CDR3 bases: TGTGCCAGTAGTATAGCGGGGGAGAGGACTTCCGAGCAGTACTTC.

J is TRBJ2-5 and V is TRBV4-2; 7 positions match TRBD1. Germline CDR1 reads LGHNA; CDR2 reads YNFKEQ. This CDR3 has 14 residues. The V gene end was trimmed by 3 bases and the J gene end by 5 bases; junction bases not matched to a gene: 6. CDR3 region: CASSHRDRGETQYF. The CDR3 DNA reads as TGTGCCAGCAGCCACCGGGACAGAGGGGAGACCCAGTACTTC.

The rearrangement uses TRBV5-6 and TRBJ2-3; 8 bases align to TRBD1. CDR3 length: 15 residues. Germline CDR1 reads SGHDT; CDR2 reads YYEEEE. V was pared by 0 bases and J by 3 bases, with 3 bases of the junction left unmatched. Written as DNA, the CDR3 is TGTGCCAGCAGCTTGGGTGGACAGGGTACAGATACGCAGTATTTT. Its protein is CASSLGGQGTDTQYF.

The sample holds one count of this clone. The V and J genes are TRBV9 and TRBJ2-1; 10 positions agree with TRBD2. CDR1 SGDLS and CDR2 YYNGEE come from the germline V gene. Losses at the gene ends were 0 bases for V and 9 bases for J; bases not matched to a gene: 12. This CDR3 region has 17 residues. CDR3 amino acids: CASSVDPAGGQVSEQFF. Here the CDR3 DNA reads TGTGCCAGCAGCGTAGATCCAGCGGGAGGGCAGGTCAGTGAGCAGTTCTTC.

This chain uses TRBV6-4 with TRBJ2-3; 12 nucleotides align to TRBD2. Looked up from germline, CDR1 is MRHNA and CDR2 is SNTAGT. V lost 4 bases, J lost 0 bases, and 14 bases stayed unmatched. This CDR3 has 20 residues. For the CDR3, the DNA is TGTGCCAGCAGTGCCCGCATACTAGCGGGAGGACCTACTAGCACAGATACGCAGTATTTT. The encoded protein is CASSARILAGGPTSTDTQYF.

The rearrangement uses TRBV18 and TRBJ2-5; D might be TRBD2 (6 bases). CDR1 KGHSH and CDR2 LQKENI come from the germline V gene. V lost 6 bases to trimming and J lost 4 bases, with 24 bases between them. The CDR3 is 17 residues long. This CDR3 is CASSPTLLTAGGETQYF. The DNA for the CDR3 is TGTGCCAGCTCCCCAACGCTACTGACAGCCGGGGGAGAGACCCAGTACTTC.

The chain employs TRBV6-1 and TRBJ1-2; no reliable D call. V lost 1 base to trimming and J lost 4 bases, with 10 bases between them. Germline CDR1 MNHNS, CDR2 SASEGT. This CDR3 region has 14 residues. The DNA for the CDR3 is TGTGCCAGCAGTGAAGTTCGCGCTTTCTATGGCTACACCTTC. Its protein is CASSEVRAFYGYTF.

The DNA for the CDR3 is TGTGCCAGTAGTATGCTTTGGGACAGGGGTCATCAAGAGCAGTTCTTC. The encoded protein is CASSMLWDRGHQEQFF. The gene calls are TRBV19 and TRBJ2-1, with 10 bases lining up with TRBD1. The V gene's germline CDR1 is LNHDA and CDR2 SQIVND (reference sequence). This CDR3 has 16 amino acids. V lost 3 bases, J lost 10 bases, and 12 bases stayed unmatched.

The chain combines TRBV5-1 with TRBJ2-3, with a possible D match to TRBD1 (6 bases). The germline gives CDR1 SGHRS, CDR2 YFSETQ. V was trimmed by 1 base and J by 5 bases, leaving 11 bases between them. CDR3 size: 14 residues. CDR3 in DNA: TGCGCCAGCAGCTTGTACGACAGGAGAGATACGCAGTATTTT. Translation gives CASSLYDRRDTQYF.

The V and J genes are TRBV6-5 and TRBJ2-7; TRBD2 aligns across 11 bases. This CDR3 has 14 residues. V gave up 4 bases and J gave up 2 bases; unmatched junction bases: 1. Looked up from germline, CDR1 is MNHEY and CDR2 is SVGAGI. In DNA form, the CDR3 reads TGTGCCAGCAGTTTTAGCGGGAGGGCCTACGAGCAGTACTTC. This encodes CASSFSGRAYEQYF.

The chain combines TRBV5-6 with TRBJ2-4; 12 nucleotides align to TRBD1. This CDR3 is built from 14 residues. V lost 3 bases to trimming and J lost 6 bases; unmatched junction nucleotides: 1. CDR1 and CDR2 from the germline V gene are SGHDT and YYEEEE. DNA of the CDR3: TGTGCCAGCAGCTGGGACAGGGGGCCAAACATTCAGTACTTC. Protein: CASSWDRGPNIQYF.

V usage is TRBV5-1 and J usage is TRBJ1-3; 8 bases are a match to TRBD1. The CDR3 runs to 15 residues. V was clipped by 4 bases and J by 2 bases; unmatched bases: 5. In germline, CDR1 is SGHRS, CDR2 YFSETQ. CDR3 protein: CASSLWTGTGNTIYF. The DNA for the CDR3 is TGCGCCAGCAGCCTCTGGACAGGGACTGGAAACACCATATATTTT.

V and J are TRBV5-1 and TRBJ2-7; D is perhaps TRBD1 (5 bases). This CDR3 contains 15 residues. The V gene lost 0 bases and the J gene lost 5 bases, with 15 bases spanning the gap. CDR1 and CDR2 (germline): SGHRS, YFSETQ. CDR3 sequence reads: CASSLAGQGRNEQYF. DNA for the CDR3: TGCGCCAGCAGCTTGGCCGGTCAGGGAAGGAACGAGCAGTACTTC.

A few counts support this clone. The chain is built from TRBV7-7 and TRBJ2-3, with 9 nucleotides matching TRBD2. The CDR3 has 16 amino acids. Germline CDR1 reads SSHAT; CDR2 reads FNYEAQ (reference sequence). V lost 1 base, J lost 3 bases, and 5 bases stayed unmatched. The CDR3 reads CASSLVAGAYTDTQYF. The CDR3 DNA reads TGTGCCAGCAGCTTAGTAGCGGGAGCTTATACAGATACGCAGTATTTT.

V gene TRBV11-2 combines with J gene TRBJ2-1; D is unresolved. This CDR3 has 12 residues. Germline CDR1 and CDR2: SGHAT and FQNNGV. V was pared by 3 bases and J by 6 bases, with 6 bases between. The CDR3 is CASSFFSNEQFF. For the CDR3, the DNA is TGTGCCAGCAGCTTCTTTAGCAATGAGCAGTTCTTC.